What follows are 23 T cell receptor beta chains derived from one specimen sequenced in a study of control samples from healthy donors and cancer patients. The protocol was immunoSEQ multiplex PCR, while the TCRdb copy is restricted to in-frame clones and leaves out a portion. The data hold under 200,000 clones, with about 93% observed a single time. Sequenced: blood. The receptors shown here come from a woman in her twenties or thirties in good health.

This sequence joins TRBV2 and TRBJ1-1; D gene unclear. This CDR3 is built from 13 residues. From germline, CDR1 is SNHLY and CDR2 FYNNEI. Trimming left V 1 base short and J 5 bases short, with 8 bases between. The CDR3 region has the DNA TGTGCCAGCAGTGAAGAGGGTTGGACTGAAGCTTTCTTT. Amino acid sequence: CASSEEGWTEAFF.

The V and J genes are TRBV5-5 and TRBJ2-5; 9 bases match TRBD1. The V and J ends lost 0 bases and 1 base, in that order; junction bases with no gene match: 4. Germline CDR1 reads SGHKS; CDR2 reads YYEKEE (reference sequence). The CDR3 has 16 amino acids. The CDR3 sequence: CASSLGQGVFQETQYF. The CDR3 nucleotides read TGTGCCAGCAGCTTGGGACAGGGGGTTTTCCAAGAGACCCAGTACTTC. Full variable domain (outside the CDR3, taken from reference TRBV5-5 and TRBJ2-5): DAGVTQSPTHLIKTRGQQVTLRCSPISGHKSVSWYQQVLGQGPQFIFQYYEKEERGRGNFPDRFSARQFPNYSSELNVNALLLGDSALYLCASSLGQGVFQETQYFGPGTRLLVL.

The V and J genes are TRBV30 and TRBJ1-6, with 7 positions matching TRBD1. V dropped 1 base and J dropped 9; count of bases not matched to a gene: 9. The CDR3 consists of 15 residues. Germline V gene lookup returns CDR1 GTSNPN and CDR2 SVGIG (reference sequence). DNA for the CDR3: TGTGCCTGGAGTGGACAGGGAACTATTCCTTCACCCCTCCACTTT. It yields the protein CAWSGQGTIPSPLHF.

The chain links TRBV2 to TRBJ1-3, with D perhaps TRBD1 (5 bases). This CDR3 spans 15 amino acids. V was pared by 5 bases and J by 0 bases, with 11 bases between. Germline V lookup: CDR1 SNHLY, CDR2 FYNNEI. The chain's CDR3 is CASSRGVFSGNTIYF. The CDR3 region has the DNA TGTGCCAGCAGTCGGGGGGTATTCTCTGGAAACACCATATATTTT.

The chain couples TRBV6-2 or TRBV6-3 to TRBJ2-1; D is uncertain. CDR3 size: 13 residues. Trimming cost V 6 bases and J 9 bases, with 15 bases left between them. Germline V lookup: CDR1 MNHEY, CDR2 SVGEGT. In nucleotides, the CDR3 is TGTGCCAGCAGCCGCCCCTTACCTGGTGAGCAGTTCTTC. It is translated as CASSRPLPGEQFF.

V usage is TRBV2 and J usage is TRBJ2-5; a weak D match, TRBD2 (5 bases). The germline V gene has CDR1 SNHLY and CDR2 FYNNEI. V was clipped by 2 bases and J by 5 bases, with 18 bases between them. The CDR3 covers 16 residues. CDR3: CASSERAGPTGETQYF. In DNA form, the CDR3 reads TGTGCCAGCAGTGAAAGGGCGGGCCCGACGGGGGAGACCCAGTACTTC.

This rearrangement joins TRBV19 to TRBJ2-3, with 7 bases fitting TRBD2. This CDR3 has 15 residues. The V gene's germline CDR1 is LNHDA and CDR2 SQIVND (reference sequence). Unmatched junction bases numbered 6, after V lost 5 bases and J lost 1 base. DNA for the CDR3: TGTGCCAGTAGTTTTGGGGGAGGGGGCACAGATACGCAGTATTTT. Translating gives CASSFGGGGTDTQYF.

V gene TRBV5-4 combines with J gene TRBJ2-1; 13 bases align to TRBD2. V shed 4 bases, J shed 8 bases, and the junction held 9 bases outside the gene matches. Germline loops: CDR1 SGHNT, CDR2 YYREEE (reference sequence). This CDR3 has 16 residues. As DNA, the CDR3 is TGTGCCAGCAGCCCCGGACTAGCGGGAGCCTTAGATGAGCAGTTCTTC. Its translation is CASSPGLAGALDEQFF.

The chain couples TRBV2 to TRBJ2-1, with D hard to call. Trimming pared 0 bases from V and 8 bases from J, leaving 2 bases between. Looked up from germline, CDR1 is SNHLY and CDR2 is FYNNEI. The CDR3 contains 11 residues. Written as DNA, the CDR3 is TGTGCCAGCAGTGAAGCCTATGAGCAGTTCTTC. It specifies CASSEAYEQFF. Drawing the rest from reference TRBV2 and TRBJ2-1, the complete variable domain is EPEVTQTPSHQVTQMGQEVILRCVPISNHLYFYWYRQILGQKVEFLVSFYNNEISEKSEIFDDQFSVERPDGSNFTLKIRSTKLEDSAMYFCASSEAYEQFFGPGTRLTVL.

The chain combines TRBV3-1 (or the pseudogene TRBV3-2) with TRBJ2-7; D is possibly TRBD1 (5 bases). V dropped 4 bases and J dropped 0 bases, with 10 bases sitting between them. Germline lookup yields CDR1 LGHDT and CDR2 YNNKEL (reference sequence). There are 14 residues in the CDR3. This chain's CDR3 is CASSLRQLSYEQYF. In nucleotides, the CDR3 is TGTGCCAGCAGCCTCCGACAGCTCTCCTACGAGCAGTACTTC.

The chain carries TRBV9 and TRBJ2-3; 7 bases align to TRBD2. Germline loops: CDR1 SGDLS, CDR2 YYNGEE. V lost 3 bases, J lost 3 bases, and 7 bases stayed unmatched. The CDR3 loop spans 15 amino acids. The CDR3 sequence is CASSEHLAATDTQYF. In DNA, the CDR3 is TGTGCCAGCAGCGAACACCTAGCGGCTACAGATACGCAGTATTTT.

V usage is TRBV6-5 and J usage is TRBJ2-7, with TRBD1 matching 10 bases. V was clipped by 6 bases and J by 5 bases; unmatched bases: 10. The germline V gene encodes CDR1 MNHEY and CDR2 SVGAGI. CDR3 length equals 15 residues. CDR3 in DNA: TGTGCCAGCAGCCGTCAGACAGGGGGCTTCGACGAGCAGTACTTC. Protein: CASSRQTGGFDEQYF.

CDR3 in DNA: TGCAGTGCTAGTTCCACCGGAAGAGGACTAGCGGGAAACGAGCAGTACTTC. It yields the protein CSASSTGRGLAGNEQYF. The chain employs TRBV20-1 and TRBJ2-7; 12 bases fit TRBD2. CDR1 and CDR2 from the germline V gene are DFQATT and SNEGSKA (reference sequence). The V and J ends lost 3 bases and 5 bases, in that order; junction bases with no gene match: 14. This CDR3 has 17 residues.

The chain combines TRBV2 with TRBJ2-3, with 10 bases aligning to TRBD2. Looked up from germline, CDR1 is SNHLY and CDR2 is FYNNEI. The CDR3 is 16 amino acids. V shed 4 bases, J shed 4 bases, and the junction held 8 bases outside the gene matches. CDR3 sequence: CASSVQSGRAADTQYF. The CDR3 DNA reads TGTGCCAGCAGTGTTCAGAGCGGGAGGGCCGCAGATACGCAGTATTTT. Using reference TRBV2 and TRBJ2-3 for the parts outside the CDR3, the full variable domain is EPEVTQTPSHQVTQMGQEVILRCVPISNHLYFYWYRQILGQKVEFLVSFYNNEISEKSEIFDDQFSVERPDGSNFTLKIRSTKLEDSAMYFCASSVQSGRAADTQYFGPGTRLTVL.

The chain couples TRBV6-2 or TRBV6-3 to TRBJ1-2, with a weak D call TRBD1 (5 bases). The CDR3 runs to 15 residues. Trimming took off 2 bases at V and 3 bases at J, with 13 bases between the two ends. Germline lookup yields CDR1 MNHEY and CDR2 SVGEGT. In DNA, the CDR3 is TGTGCCAGCAGTTACCGGACACCACCGTACTATGGCTACACCTTC. It is translated as CASSYRTPPYYGYTF.

This chain joins TRBV5-1 and TRBJ1-1, with TRBD1 as a possible D gene (5 bases). This CDR3 region has 14 residues. The ends were cut back, 4 bases at V and 4 bases at J, with 14 bases in the middle. The germline V gene has CDR1 SGHRS and CDR2 YFSETQ. CDR3 in amino acids: CASSADRLLTEAFF. CDR3 DNA: TGCGCCAGCAGCGCCGACAGACTTCTCACTGAAGCTTTCTTT.

The chain links TRBV12-3 or TRBV12-4 to TRBJ2-7, with D possibly TRBD2 on 6 matching bases. The CDR3 sequence is 11 residues long. Trimming cost V 3 bases and J 7 bases, with 7 bases left between them. CDR3 nucleotides: TGTGCCAGCAGTTTGGCGGGGGAGCAGTACTTC. Protein sequence: CASSLAGEQYF.

In this sample, this clone turned up once. The chain combines TRBV7-9 with TRBJ2-6, with TRBD2 as a possible D gene (6 bases). Between the trimmed V and J ends, which lost 0 bases and 4 bases, there was a span of 19 bases. CDR1 and CDR2 (germline): SEHNR, FQNEAQ (reference sequence). The CDR3 totals 19 residues. The CDR3 protein is CASSLAPGERRTGANVLTF. The CDR3 bases are TGTGCCAGCAGCTTAGCTCCGGGAGAGAGGAGGACCGGGGCCAACGTCCTGACTTTC.

J is TRBJ2-3 and V is TRBV5-1, with 12 positions matching TRBD1. Looked up from germline, CDR1 is SGHRS and CDR2 is YFSETQ. The length of the CDR3 is 16 residues. V trimming: 4 bases; J trimming: 2 bases; junction bases outside the gene matches: 5. CDR3 nucleotides: TGCGCCAGCAGCCCGGGACAGGGGGCCATCACAGATACGCAGTATTTT. Amino acid sequence: CASSPGQGAITDTQYF.

The gene calls are TRBV27 and TRBJ1-1; 8 nucleotides agree with TRBD1. The V gene end was trimmed by 6 bases and the J gene end by 7 bases; junction bases not matched to a gene: 13. This CDR3 comprises 15 residues. Germline V lookup: CDR1 MNHEY, CDR2 SMNVEV (reference sequence). CDR3 sequence reads: CASSYVGQGAFEAFF. The CDR3 DNA reads as TGTGCCAGCAGCTACGTCGGGCAGGGGGCGTTTGAAGCTTTCTTT.

This clone was seen only a few times. This chain connects TRBV12-3 or TRBV12-4 to TRBJ1-1; D gene ambiguous. CDR3 size: 13 residues. V was pared by 3 bases and J by 1 base, with 6 bases between. CDR3 loop: CASSFRTNTEAFF. The CDR3 DNA sequence: TGTGCCAGCAGTTTCCGGACGAACACTGAAGCTTTCTTT.

The V call is TRBV6-5, the J call TRBJ1-6, with D hard to call. This CDR3 contains 14 residues. V lost 4 bases and J 2 bases, leaving 6 bases between the germline ends. Germline-derived CDR1 and CDR2 are MNHEY and SVGAGI. In DNA form, the CDR3 reads TGTGCCAGCAGTTCAGGACCCTATAATTCACCCCTCCACTTT. Protein product: CASSSGPYNSPLHF.

This clone was detected only once. The chain is built from TRBV5-4 and TRBJ2-1; 9 bases are shared with TRBD2. Germline trimming cut 0 bases from V and 9 bases from J; bases unmatched to any gene: 10. This CDR3 contains 16 residues. Germline CDR1 and CDR2: SGHNT and YYREEE (reference sequence). The CDR3 loop reads CASSLAGLAGVVEQFF. CDR3 DNA: TGTGCCAGCAGCTTGGCCGGATTAGCGGGAGTTGTTGAGCAGTTCTTC.